This T cell receptor beta chain was retrieved from a study of T cell responses to AZD1222 COVID-19 vaccine. Study-level results: Of the AZD1222 recipients, only six or seven were seropositive at baseline. Repertoires were sampled only after the peak T cell response. Clonal diversity was possibly underestimated, and the donors were mostly white British, with more females. Spike-specific TCR repertoires showed rising breadth and depth after two AZD1222 doses.

As concerns this clone: Its specificity is unknown.

Assay used: immunoSEQ multiplex PCR; TCRdb lists only in-frame clones, some missing. The sample consists of approximately 150,000 clones, around 88% of them appearing once. Germline loops: CDR1 KGHSH, CDR2 LQKENI. The CDR3 extends over 14 amino acids. The ends lost 3 bases at V and 5 bases at J; junction bases unmatched: 4. The TCR sequence derives from an adult in good health. The sample consisted of peripheral blood, taken on day 0 of MenACWY control vaccination. The J gene is TRBJ1-5, the V gene TRBV18; 7 nucleotides agree with TRBD1. The CDR3: CASSPQGEHQPQHF. CDR3 coding DNA: TGTGCCAGCTCACCCCAGGGGGAGCATCAGCCCCAGCATTTT.